This T cell receptor beta chain derives from a study of shared clonotypes between healthy human individuals. Using immunoSEQ multiplex PCR, the repertoire was profiled, and TCRdb retains in-frame clones only, with some absent. The sample lists about 490,000 clones, roughly 78% occurring once. There are 15 residues in the CDR3. Germline CDR1 and CDR2: LGHNA and YSLEER. V lost 0 bases, J lost 9 bases, and 5 bases stayed unmatched. This clone has only one observation. All donors qualified as healthy HIV-negative adults and had experienced no recent acute infections or vaccinations. Sequencing was done on a sample of PBMCs. This TCR was recovered from a woman in her thirties or forties in good health. Some clones in this sample may be carry-over from other donors' samples. The chain uses TRBV4-3 and TRBJ2-2, with 9 bases fitting TRBD2. The DNA for the CDR3 is TGCGCCAGCAGCCAAGACAATAGCGGGAGTCGGGAGCTGTTTTTT. As protein: CASSQDNSGSRELFF.